Listed below are T cell receptor beta chains from one sample, sequenced in a study of blood T cell repertoires in COVID-19. TCRdb keeps only in-frame clones here, not all; method: immunoSEQ multiplex PCR. The sample includes fewer than 250,000 clones, under 85% of them seen just once. Sequenced: PBMCs or T cells enriched from blood (not recorded which). The receptors were gathered from a man in his fifties or sixties who had recovered from COVID-19. Both conserved end residues are part of each CDR3.

V gene: TRBV7-2; CDR3 protein: CASSLGGGAGTDTQYF
V gene: TRBV19; CDR3 protein: CASSTRDRGPLDTQYF
V gene: TRBV9; CDR3 protein: CASSVAERGEQFF
V gene: TRBV12-5; CDR3 protein: CASGTGQGLETQYF
V gene: TRBV18; CDR3 protein: CASSPPGQGHGYTF
V gene: TRBV19; CDR3 protein: CASSIVGFQADTQYF
V gene: TRBV7-2; CDR3 protein: CASSPPGGLTAFF
V gene: TRBV3-1/TRBV3-2; CDR3 protein: CASSRGLANYGYTF
V gene: TRBV24-1; CDR3 protein: CATSDLSGDTGELFF
V gene: TRBV11-3; CDR3 protein: CASSLDGASRGTQYF
V gene: TRBV12-3/TRBV12-4; CDR3 protein: CASVGQPRGEYF
V gene: TRBV27; CDR3 protein: CASSPHRGNEQFF
V gene: TRBV29-1; CDR3 protein: CSVELAGGYSEQFF
V gene: TRBV7-2; CDR3 protein: CASSILAGISYNEQFF
V gene: TRBV14; CDR3 protein: CASSQVSGGAITGELFF
V gene: TRBV24-1; CDR3 protein: CATSDKLRTAQYF
V gene: TRBV5-1; CDR3 protein: CASSLQGTANTGELFF
V gene: TRBV7-9; CDR3 protein: CASSFYRGISGGANEQYF
V gene: TRBV19; CDR3 protein: CASRWTGATNEKLFF
V gene: TRBV11-3; CDR3 protein: CASSLAGGAGTGELFF
V gene: TRBV10-1; CDR3 protein: CATAGQGAGEQYF
V gene: TRBV27; CDR3 protein: CASSPQGQPTNEKLFF
V gene: TRBV3-1/TRBV3-2; CDR3 protein: CASSQWGEGTEAFF
V gene: TRBV5-1; CDR3 protein: CASSRGGDNSPLHF
V gene: TRBV3-1/TRBV3-2; CDR3 protein: CASSQVPGSGNTIYF
V gene: TRBV7-9; CDR3 protein: CASSLAGGTSGNNEQFF
V gene: TRBV6-5; CDR3 protein: CASSYKQTGSKTAFF
V gene: TRBV7-9; CDR3 protein: CASSWTGEVDYGYTF